This T cell receptor (beta chain) was recovered during a study of long-term antiretroviral therapy in people with HIV. General observations from the study: Adherence to ART, viral resistance and therapy changes lacked any data.

In the case of this clone: The target antigen is unknown.

Runs used v3.0 of the immunoSEQ assay and were done at survey level. The repertoire was sequenced with immunoSEQ multiplex PCR; TCRdb's copy has only in-frame clones and lacks some. The data hold fewer than 30,000 clones, with roughly nine tenths observed a single time. Trimming left V 0 bases short and J 4 bases short, with 15 bases between. The CDR3 spans 15 residues. CDR1 and CDR2 (germline): SQVTM, ANQGSEA. The chain carries TRBV29-1 and TRBJ1-2; a possible D gene is TRBD1 (5 bases). The source material was unsorted PBMCs, sampled 2.7 years after starting antiretroviral therapy. This clonotype was sampled from a man aged 35 to 55 with HIV. The CDR3 nucleotides read TGCAGCGTTGAAGATCAAGGGGTAGGGAGCTATGGCTACACCTTC. This gives the protein CSVEDQGVGSYGYTF.